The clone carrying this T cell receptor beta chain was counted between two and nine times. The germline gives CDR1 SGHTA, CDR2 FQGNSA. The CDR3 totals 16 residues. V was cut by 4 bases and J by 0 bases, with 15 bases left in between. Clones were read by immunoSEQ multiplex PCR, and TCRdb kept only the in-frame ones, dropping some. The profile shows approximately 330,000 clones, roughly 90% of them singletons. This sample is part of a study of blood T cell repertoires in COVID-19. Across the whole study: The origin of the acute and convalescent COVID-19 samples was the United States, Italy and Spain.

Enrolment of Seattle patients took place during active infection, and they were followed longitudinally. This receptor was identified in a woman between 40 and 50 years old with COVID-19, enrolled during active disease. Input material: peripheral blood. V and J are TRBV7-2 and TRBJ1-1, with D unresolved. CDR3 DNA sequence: TGTGCCAGCAGCTCAGCGGCCACCCTTGTGAACACTGAAGCTTTCTTT. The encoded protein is CASSSAATLVNTEAFF.